These 3 T cell receptor beta chains were all obtained from the same sample, sequenced in a study of glioma-infiltrating T cells. TCR alpha and beta CDR3 regions were amplified from RNA using iRepertoire nested multiplex PCR. TCRdb processed the multiplex PCR reads anew with MiXCR; each CDR3 protein has one entry. Among 100,000 to 150,000 distinct CDR3 sequences listed, roughly 25% were seen once. The sequenced material came from glioma tissue, nonneoplastic brain tissue, or PBMCs (not recorded which). The receptors stem from a human donor with low-grade glioma or glioblastoma, undergoing nonglioma brain surgery, or in good health (not recorded which).

This clonotype came up a few times. This likely comes from a read error, as the CDR3 has no conserved phenylalanine or tryptophan at its end. The V gene is TRBV27, the J gene TRBJ2-1, with 10 bases aligning to TRBD2. The V gene end was trimmed by 8 bases and the J gene end by 4 bases; junction bases not matched to a gene: 5. The CDR3 extends over 14 amino acids. Germline CDR1 and CDR2: MNHEY and SMNVEV (reference sequence). For the CDR3, the DNA is TGTGCCAGCGGTATAGCGGGAGGTTACAATGAGCAGTTCTCC. Its protein is CASGIAGGYNEQFS.

This chain connects TRBV5-1 to TRBJ2-1; D may correspond to TRBD1 or TRBD2 (5 bases each). This CDR3 is 14 amino acids long. CDR1 SGHRS and CDR2 YFSETQ come from the germline V gene. Between the trimmed V and J ends, which lost 0 bases and 3 bases, there was a span of 7 bases. The CDR3 DNA sequence: TGCGCCAGCAGCTTGGGGGGGATCTACAATGAGCAGTTCTTC. Its protein is CASSLGGIYNEQFF.

This clonotype appeared many times. This chain connects TRBV29-1 to TRBJ2-3, with TRBD2 identical over 10 bases. The length of the CDR3 is 15 residues. J was trimmed by 4 bases and V by 3 bases; bases with no gene match: 7. Germline assignment: CDR1 SQVTM and CDR2 ANQGSEA. CDR3 in amino acids: CSVEGASGRPDTQYF. CDR3 bases: TGCAGCGTTGAGGGGGCTAGCGGGAGACCAGATACGCAGTATTTT.